This T cell receptor (beta chain) was recovered during a study of CD8 T cells in ankylosing spondylitis. Study-level results: Clones tied to disease were said to be significantly enriched in matched ankylosing spondylitis synovial fluid.

A single record per CDR3 protein comes from TCRdb applying MiXCR to the 5' RACE reads. The table has a few hundred thousand distinct CDR3 sequences, 20% to 25% seen once; the top ten hold 3.5%. This clonotype was seen more than once but under ten times. What it recognizes is unknown. The V and J ends lost 4 bases and 9 bases, in that order; junction bases with no gene match: 4. Germline CDR1 is SEHNR and CDR2 is FQNEAQ (reference sequence). The CDR3 has 15 amino acids. V usage is TRBV7-9 and J usage is TRBJ2-1; 15 bases are shared with TRBD2. The sequencing input was blood, either unsorted or a sorted T cell fraction (not recorded which). The receptor was isolated from a female donor with ankylosing spondylitis or in good health (not recorded which). The CDR3, as DNA: TGTGCCAGCAGCTGGGGACTAGCGGGAGGAAGTGAGCAGTTCTTC. This translates into CASSWGLAGGSEQFF.